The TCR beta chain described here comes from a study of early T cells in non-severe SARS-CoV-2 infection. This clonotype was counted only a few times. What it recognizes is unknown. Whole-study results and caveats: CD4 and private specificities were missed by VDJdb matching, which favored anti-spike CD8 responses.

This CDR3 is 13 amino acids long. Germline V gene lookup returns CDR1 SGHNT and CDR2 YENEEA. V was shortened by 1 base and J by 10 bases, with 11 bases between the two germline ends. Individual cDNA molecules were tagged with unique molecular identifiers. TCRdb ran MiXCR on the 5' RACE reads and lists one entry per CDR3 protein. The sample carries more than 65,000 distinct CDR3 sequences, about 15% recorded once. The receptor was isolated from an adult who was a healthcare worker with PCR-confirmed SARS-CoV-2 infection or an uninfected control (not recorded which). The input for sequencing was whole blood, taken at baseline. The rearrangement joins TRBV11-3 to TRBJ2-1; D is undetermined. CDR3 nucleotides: TGTGCCAGCAGCTTAGCCTTCGCTGGGGAGCAGTTCTTC. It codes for CASSLAFAGEQFF.